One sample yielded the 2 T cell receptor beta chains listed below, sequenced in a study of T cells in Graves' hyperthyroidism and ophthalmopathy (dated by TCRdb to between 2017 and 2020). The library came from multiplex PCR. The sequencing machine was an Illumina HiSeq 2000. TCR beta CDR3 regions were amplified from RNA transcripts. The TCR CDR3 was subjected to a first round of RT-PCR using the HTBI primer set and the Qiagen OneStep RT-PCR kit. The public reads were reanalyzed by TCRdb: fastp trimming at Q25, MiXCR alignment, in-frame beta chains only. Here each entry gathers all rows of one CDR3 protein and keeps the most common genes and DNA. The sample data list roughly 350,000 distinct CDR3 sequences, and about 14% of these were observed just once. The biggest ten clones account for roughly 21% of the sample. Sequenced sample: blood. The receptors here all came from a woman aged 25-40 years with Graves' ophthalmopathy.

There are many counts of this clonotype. The CDR3 DNA follows: TGTGCCAGCAGCTCACACCAGGGGGAGACCCAGTACTTC. It encodes CASSSHQGETQYF. The gene calls are TRBV7-9 and TRBJ2-5; D is perhaps TRBD1 (6 bases). V was cut by 4 bases and J by 5 bases, with 11 bases left in between. Germline V CDR1 and CDR2: SEHNR, FQNEAQ (reference sequence). The CDR3 extends over 13 amino acids.

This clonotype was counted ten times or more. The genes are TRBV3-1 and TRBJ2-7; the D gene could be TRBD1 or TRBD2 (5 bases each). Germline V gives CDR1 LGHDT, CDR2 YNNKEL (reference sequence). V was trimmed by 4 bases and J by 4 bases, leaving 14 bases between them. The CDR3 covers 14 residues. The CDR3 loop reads CASSPGDRSYEQYF. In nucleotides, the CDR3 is TGTGCCAGCAGCCCCGGGGACCGGAGTTACGAGCAGTACTTC.